Listed below are T cell receptor beta chains from one sample, sequenced in a study of blood T cells in healthy people across ages. TCRdb reprocessed the 5' RACE reads via MiXCR and lists one record per CDR3 protein. In the table there are about 1.7 million distinct CDR3 sequences, 28% of which are singletons. The sample was blood. The receptors originated from a woman aged 30 to 39 in good health. Both conserved end residues are part of each CDR3. D genes are given only for firm matches. Rows give clone size only sometimes, using once, few, many, or a class for an expanded clone.

V	size	D	J	CDR3	DNA
TRBV6-2/TRBV6-3	-	TRBD1	TRBJ2-7	CASSDGTGGKDGQYF	TGTGCCAGCAGCGACGGGACAGGGGGTAAAGACGGGCAGTACTTC
TRBV7-9	-	-	TRBJ2-6	CASSLVLGSGANVLTF	TGTGCCAGCAGCTTAGTTTTGGGATCTGGGGCCAACGTCCTGACTTTC
TRBV11-2	-	TRBD2	TRBJ2-1	CATSGRGAYNEQFF	TGTGCCACGAGCGGGAGAGGAGCATACAATGAGCAGTTCTTC
TRBV14	few	-	TRBJ1-1	CASSRARPPNTEAFF	TGTGCCAGCAGCCGGGCCAGGCCACCGAACACTGAAGCTTTCTTT
TRBV2	-	TRBD2	TRBJ2-7	CASSASGRAGSEQYF	TGTGCCAGCAGTGCCAGCGGGAGGGCCGGCAGCGAGCAGTACTTC
TRBV7-2	many	-	TRBJ2-1	CASSSSRAHNEQFF	TGTGCCAGCAGCTCGTCCAGGGCCCACAATGAGCAGTTCTTC
TRBV24-1	many	-	TRBJ2-5	CATSDSRDGNSLETQYF	TGTGCCACCAGTGATTCCCGGGACGGCAATTCTTTGGAGACCCAGTACTTC
TRBV11-2	-	TRBD1	TRBJ2-4	CASSLETGVKNIQYF	TGTGCCAGCAGCTTAGAGACAGGGGTCAAAAACATTCAGTACTTC
TRBV7-2	many	-	TRBJ2-7	CASRPRANYEQYF	TGTGCCAGCAGACCAAGAGCAAACTACGAGCAGTACTTC
TRBV5-6	few	-	TRBJ2-7	CASSFGNNYEQYF	TGTGCCAGCAGCTTCGGCAATAACTACGAGCAGTACTTC
TRBV2	-	-	TRBJ2-1	CASSADRSYNEQFF	TGTGCCAGCAGTGCCGACAGGTCTTACAATGAGCAGTTCTTC
TRBV7-2	many	TRBD2	TRBJ2-7	CASSLDLRLAGVEQYF	TGTGCCAGCAGCTTAGACTTGAGACTAGCGGGAGTCGAGCAGTACTTC
TRBV5-1	many	-	TRBJ2-6	CASSSLLSGANVLTF	TGCGCCAGCAGCTCACTGCTTTCTGGGGCCAACGTCCTGACTTTC
TRBV18	few	-	TRBJ2-5	CASSEQTQETQYF	TGTGCCAGCTCGGAACAGACCCAAGAGACCCAGTACTTC
TRBV7-9	few	-	TRBJ2-1	CASSSPLVGGEGNEQFF	TGTGCCAGCAGCTCTCCTCTTGTAGGGGGAGAAGGCAATGAGCAGTTCTTC
TRBV12-5	-	-	TRBJ2-7	CASGREEEQYF	TGTGCTAGTGGGCGGGAAGAAGAGCAGTACTTC
TRBV5-1	-	-	TRBJ2-2	CASKLTGELFF	TGCGCCAGCAAATTAACCGGGGAGCTGTTTTTT
TRBV20-1	many	-	TRBJ2-5	CSARSTYQETQYF	TGCAGTGCTAGATCTACCTACCAAGAGACCCAGTACTTC
TRBV11-2	-	-	TRBJ1-2	CASSQGVGAYGYTF	TGTGCCAGCAGCCAAGGGGTGGGCGCCTATGGCTACACCTTC
TRBV20-1	-	TRBD2	TRBJ2-1	CSAKGLAGVHNEQFF	TGCAGTGCGAAGGGACTAGCGGGAGTACACAATGAGCAGTTCTTC
TRBV18	-	-	TRBJ2-3	CASSPPSKSDTQYF	TGTGCCAGCTCACCACCTTCTAAGTCAGATACGCAGTATTTT
TRBV2	-	-	TRBJ1-4	CASSPVGMTNEKLFF	TGTGCCAGCAGTCCGGTTGGGATGACTAATGAAAAACTGTTTTTT